Listed here is a single TCR beta chain. Its antigen is undetermined. The data derive from a study of T cell responses to AZD1222 COVID-19 vaccine. Study outcomes and limitations: As reported, nearly half of all spike-specific TCRs target variant regions that are unmutated. Donors skewed white British and female; clonal diversity was possibly underestimated.

There are 15 residues in the CDR3. V was clipped by 3 bases and J by 0 bases, with 9 bases between them. The germline V gene has CDR1 SGDLS and CDR2 YYNGEE. TCRdb's copy holds only in-frame clones and misses some; the assay was immunoSEQ multiplex PCR. The sample lists 84,000 or so clones, 85% to 90% seen once, with about 31% in the top ten. The origin of this receptor is an adult in good health. The sample was peripheral blood, taken on day 0 of AZD1222 vaccination. This sequence joins TRBV9 and TRBJ1-4; D gene unclear. CDR3 region: CASSATAATNEKLFF. Here the CDR3 DNA reads TGTGCCAGCAGCGCGACGGCTGCAACTAATGAAAAACTGTTTTTT.